This T cell receptor (beta chain) was recorded in a study of cytomegalovirus exposure and HLA in healthy donors. Study-wide results and limits: With later analysis, a missense DCLRE1C variant became linked to TCR beta V- and J-gene trimming. Donors were assumed by presence/absence analyses to have roughly uniform sequencing depth.

This CDR3 comprises 14 residues. Trimming at V came to 7 bases and at J to 3 bases, leaving 8 bases not matched to a gene. Germline CDR1 MNHEY, CDR2 SVGAGI. The PCR had 60 Vbeta and 13 Jbeta primers. The method was immunoSEQ multiplex PCR; TCRdb's version includes in-frame clones alone and lacks a portion of them. The repertoire consists of 150,000 to 200,000 clones, with about 80% occurring once and the leading ten covering roughly 10%. In the case of this clone: The antigen is not known.

This clonotype was sampled from a man in his late teens or twenties in good health and CMV-seropositive. The specimen was PBMCs. The chain uses TRBV6-5 and TRBJ2-5, with 7 positions matching TRBD1. The CDR3 sequence: CASTTRQGEETQYF. CDR3 DNA sequence: TGTGCCAGCACCACCCGACAGGGCGAAGAGACCCAGTACTTC.